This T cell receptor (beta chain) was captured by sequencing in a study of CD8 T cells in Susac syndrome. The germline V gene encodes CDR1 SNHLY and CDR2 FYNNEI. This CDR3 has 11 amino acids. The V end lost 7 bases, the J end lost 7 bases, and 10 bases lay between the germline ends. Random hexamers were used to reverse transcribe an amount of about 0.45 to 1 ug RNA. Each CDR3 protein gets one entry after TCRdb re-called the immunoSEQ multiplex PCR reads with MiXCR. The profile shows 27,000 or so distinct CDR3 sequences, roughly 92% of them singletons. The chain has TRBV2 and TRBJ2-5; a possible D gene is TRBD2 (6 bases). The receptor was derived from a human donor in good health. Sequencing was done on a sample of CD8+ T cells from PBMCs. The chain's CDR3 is CASKLEGTQYF. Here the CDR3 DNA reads TGTGCCAGCAAGCTGGAGGGGACCCAGTACTTC.